This paragraph reports one T cell receptor (beta chain). Antigen: not known. The entry originates in a study of cytomegalovirus exposure and HLA in healthy donors. Study as a whole: Most donors, less than 85% of 398 genotyped, fell in the Caucasian-associated ancestry cluster. Study results and limitations: A later analysis linked a missense DCLRE1C variant to TCR beta V- and J-gene trimming. An observed cluster of highly shared sequence variants was recorded as a likely sequencing artifact.

60 Vbeta and 13 Jbeta primers were used in PCR. Profiled with immunoSEQ multiplex PCR; TCRdb holds only in-frame clones, not every one. The sample contains roughly 100,000 clones, around four fifths of which appear only once. The V segment lost 5 bases and the J segment 0 bases; nucleotides outside the gene matches: 5. Per the germline V gene, CDR1 is MNHEY and CDR2 is SMNVEV (reference sequence). The CDR3 length is 16 residues. Sequencing input: PBMCs. The J gene is TRBJ2-7, the V gene TRBV27; 12 positions match TRBD2. The source is a woman in her thirties or forties in good health and CMV-seropositive. The chain's CDR3 is CASSRTSGDNSYEQYF. The CDR3, as DNA: TGTGCCAGCAGTCGGACTAGCGGGGATAACTCCTACGAGCAGTACTTC.